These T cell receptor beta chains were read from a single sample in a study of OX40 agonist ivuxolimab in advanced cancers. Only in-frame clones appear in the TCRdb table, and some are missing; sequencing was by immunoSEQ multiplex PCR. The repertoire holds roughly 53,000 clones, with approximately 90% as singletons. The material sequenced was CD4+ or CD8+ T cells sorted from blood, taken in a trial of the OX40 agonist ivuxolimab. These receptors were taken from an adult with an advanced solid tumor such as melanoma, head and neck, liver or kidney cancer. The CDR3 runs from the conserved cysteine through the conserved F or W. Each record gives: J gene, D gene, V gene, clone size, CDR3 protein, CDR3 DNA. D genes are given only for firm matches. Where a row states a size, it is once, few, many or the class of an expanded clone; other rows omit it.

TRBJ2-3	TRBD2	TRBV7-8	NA	CASSLDLADSTDTQYF	TGTGCCAGCAGCTTAGATCTAGCGGATAGCACAGATACGCAGTATTTT
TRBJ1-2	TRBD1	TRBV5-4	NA	CASSLSISTGGYGYTF	TGTGCCAGCAGCCTTTCCATCTCGACAGGGGGCTATGGCTACACCTTC
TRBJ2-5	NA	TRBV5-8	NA	CASSLGISGLKETQYF	TGTGCCAGCAGCTTGGGTATTAGCGGCTTGAAAGAGACCCAGTACTTC
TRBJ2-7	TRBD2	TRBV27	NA	CASFPQGWLAGKTVPEQYF	TGTGCCAGCTTTCCTCAGGGTTGGCTAGCGGGAAAAACCGTACCCGAGCAGTACTTC
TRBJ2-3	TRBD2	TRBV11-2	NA	CASSLTRLAGTDTQYF	TGTGCCAGCAGCTTAACCCGGCTAGCGGGCACAGATACGCAGTATTTT
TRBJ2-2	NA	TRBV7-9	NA	CASSFPEGVTGELFF	TGTGCCAGCAGCTTCCCCGAGGGAGTCACCGGGGAGCTGTTTTTT
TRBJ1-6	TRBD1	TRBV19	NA	CASSHRTGGAYNSPLHF	TGTGCCAGTAGTCATCGGACAGGGGGCGCCTATAATTCACCCCTCCACTTT
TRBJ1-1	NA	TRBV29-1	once	CSVEEWAANTEAFF	TGCAGCGTTGAAGAATGGGCGGCGAACACTGAAGCTTTCTTT
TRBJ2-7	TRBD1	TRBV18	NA	CASSPPGQPYEQYF	TGTGCCAGCTCACCCCCGGGACAGCCTTACGAGCAGTACTTC
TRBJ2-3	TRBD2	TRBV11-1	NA	CASSRRLATDTQYF	TGTGCCAGCAGCCGCAGACTAGCAACAGATACGCAGTATTTT
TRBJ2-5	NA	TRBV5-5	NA	CASSSVETQYF	TGTGCCAGCAGCTCGGTGGAGACCCAGTACTTC
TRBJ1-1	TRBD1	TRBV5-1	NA	CASSLGGSDTEAFF	TGCGCCAGCAGCTTAGGGGGCTCGGACACTGAAGCTTTCTTT
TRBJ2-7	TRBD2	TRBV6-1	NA	CASRINSSGGYEQYF	TGTGCCAGCAGGATAAATTCTAGCGGGGGTTACGAGCAGTACTTC
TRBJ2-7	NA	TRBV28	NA	CASRPGTYEQYF	TGTGCCAGCAGGCCCGGGACCTACGAGCAGTACTTC
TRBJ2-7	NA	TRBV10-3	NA	CAISAKEMTKYEQYF	TGTGCCATCAGTGCCAAGGAAATGACGAAATACGAGCAGTACTTC
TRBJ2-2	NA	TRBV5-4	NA	CASSLLGRANTGELFF	TGTGCCAGCAGCTTGCTCGGCAGGGCGAACACCGGGGAGCTGTTTTTT
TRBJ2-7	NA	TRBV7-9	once	CASSLKQGAGNEQYF	TGTGCCAGCAGCCTGAAACAAGGGGCGGGAAACGAGCAGTACTTC
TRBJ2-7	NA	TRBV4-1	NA	CASSQARPTSGEQYF	TGCGCCAGCAGCCAAGCCCGGCCCACTTCGGGCGAGCAGTACTTC
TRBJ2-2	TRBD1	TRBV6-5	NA	CASRRTGGRAGELFF	TGTGCCAGCAGACGGACAGGGGGCCGGGCCGGGGAGCTGTTTTTT
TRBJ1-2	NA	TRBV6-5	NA	CASSGGINYGYTF	TGTGCCAGCAGTGGGGGGATCAACTATGGCTACACCTTC
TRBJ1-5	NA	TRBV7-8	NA	CASSLVPGNQPQHF	TGTGCCAGCAGCTTAGTCCCCGGTAATCAGCCCCAGCATTTT
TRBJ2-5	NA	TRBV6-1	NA	CASSEQVQETQYF	TGTGCCAGCAGTGAACAAGTCCAAGAGACCCAGTACTTC
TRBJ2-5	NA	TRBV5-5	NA	CASSLLETQYF	TGTGCCAGCAGCTTGCTAGAGACCCAGTACTTC
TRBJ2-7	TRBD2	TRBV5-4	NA	CASSPRGTSGRFF	TGTGCCAGCAGCCCACGTGGGACTAGCGGGAGGTTTTTC
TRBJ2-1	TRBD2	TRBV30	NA	CAWSVPGRGINEQFF	TGTGCCTGGAGTGTGCCCGGGAGGGGTATCAATGAGCAGTTCTTC
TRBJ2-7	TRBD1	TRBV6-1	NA	CASRGTGGNYEQYF	TGTGCCAGCAGGGGGACAGGGGGCAACTACGAGCAGTACTTC
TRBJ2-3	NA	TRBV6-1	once	CASSDLVWKTDTQYF	TGTGCCAGCAGTGATCTGGTTTGGAAAACAGATACGCAGTATTTT
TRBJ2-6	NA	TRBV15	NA	CATILGGSSGANVLTF	TGTGCCACCATCCTCGGAGGTAGCTCTGGGGCCAACGTCCTGACTTTC
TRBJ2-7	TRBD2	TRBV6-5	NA	CASSYSRLAGDQEQYF	TGTGCCAGCAGTTACTCTAGACTAGCGGGAGATCAGGAGCAGTACTTC
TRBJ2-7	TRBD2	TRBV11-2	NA	CASSLAGGTYEQYF	TGTGCCAGCAGCTTAGCGGGAGGGACCTACGAGCAGTACTTC
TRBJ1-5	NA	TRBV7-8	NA	CASSFGTPSNQPQHF	TGTGCCAGCAGCTTCGGCACACCTAGCAATCAGCCCCAGCATTTT
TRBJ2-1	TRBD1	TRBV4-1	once	CASSQLRRQGAREEQFF	TGCGCCAGCAGCCAATTACGACGACAGGGGGCTCGGGAGGAGCAGTTCTTC
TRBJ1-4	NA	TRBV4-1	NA	CASSRVSREANEKLFF	TGCGCCAGCAGCCGAGTAAGCAGGGAGGCGAATGAAAAACTGTTTTTT
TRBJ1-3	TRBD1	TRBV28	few	CASSSGQGDGNTIYF	TGTGCCAGCAGTTCGGGACAGGGTGATGGAAACACCATATATTTT
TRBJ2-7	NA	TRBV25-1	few	CASSAAGPPGEQYF	TGTGCCAGCAGTGCAGCGGGTCCCCCCGGTGAGCAGTACTTC
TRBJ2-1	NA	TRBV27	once	CASSPTYNEQFF	TGTGCCAGCAGCCCAACCTACAATGAGCAGTTCTTC
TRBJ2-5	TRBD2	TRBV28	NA	CASSFGREFGETQYF	TGTGCCAGCAGCTTTGGGCGGGAGTTCGGAGAGACCCAGTACTTC
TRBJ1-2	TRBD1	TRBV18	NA	CASSPPGQNYGYTF	TGTGCCAGCTCACCACCGGGACAGAACTATGGCTACACCTTC
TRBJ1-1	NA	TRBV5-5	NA	CASSLMGVNTEAFF	TGTGCCAGCAGCTTGATGGGAGTGAACACTGAAGCTTTCTTT
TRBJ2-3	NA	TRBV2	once	CASKVRFTDTQYF	TGTGCCAGCAAGGTCAGGTTCACAGATACGCAGTATTTT
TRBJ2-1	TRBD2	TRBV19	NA	CASSVHPLAGVYYNEQFF	TGTGCCAGTAGTGTACACCCACTAGCGGGAGTATACTACAATGAGCAGTTCTTC